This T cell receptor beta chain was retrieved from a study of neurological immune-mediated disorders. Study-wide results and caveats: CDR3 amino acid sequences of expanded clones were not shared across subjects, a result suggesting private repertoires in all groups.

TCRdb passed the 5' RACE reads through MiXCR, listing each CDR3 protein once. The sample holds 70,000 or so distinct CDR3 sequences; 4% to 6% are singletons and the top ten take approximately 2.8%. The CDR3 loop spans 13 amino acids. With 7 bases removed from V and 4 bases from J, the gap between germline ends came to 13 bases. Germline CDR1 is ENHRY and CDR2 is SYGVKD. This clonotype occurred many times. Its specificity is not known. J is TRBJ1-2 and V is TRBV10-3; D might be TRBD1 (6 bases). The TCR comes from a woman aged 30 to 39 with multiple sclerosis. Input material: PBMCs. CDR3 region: CAINGGGSYGYTF. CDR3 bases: TGTGCCATCAATGGAGGGGGAAGCTATGGCTACACCTTC.